This is a list of T cell receptor beta chains from one sample in a study of cytomegalovirus exposure and HLA in healthy donors. Measured with immunoSEQ multiplex PCR; TCRdb has only the in-frame clones, and not every one. The data hold roughly 110,000 clones, with over 75% observed a single time. The source material was PBMCs. The receptors come from a male donor in good health and CMV-seronegative. Both conserved end residues are part of each CDR3. A D gene is named only where the DNA matches it firmly. Only some rows state a clone size, as once, few, many or a class for expanded clones.

cdr3_aa	cdr3_nt	clone_size	j_call	v_call	d_call
CSSSTYRAVSGNTIYF	TGTTCCAGCAGCACCTACAGGGCCGTCTCTGGAAACACCATATATTTT	-	TRBJ1-3	TRBV7-9	-
CASRVGEDTQYF	TGCGCCAGCAGGGTGGGAGAAGATACGCAGTATTTT	few	TRBJ2-3	TRBV5-1	-
CASSQVSHGAGGLYEQFF	TGCGCCAGCAGCCAAGTTAGCCACGGAGCGGGAGGATTGTATGAGCAGTTCTTC	few	TRBJ2-1	TRBV4-1	TRBD2
CAISAQGAGNTIYF	TGTGCCATCAGTGCCCAGGGGGCGGGAAACACCATATATTTT	few	TRBJ1-3	TRBV10-3	TRBD1
CASSLDSGGYNEQFF	TGTGCCAGCAGCCTAGACAGCGGGGGATACAATGAGCAGTTCTTC	-	TRBJ2-1	TRBV9	TRBD2
CASSLVQEDGYTF	TGTGCCAGCAGCTTAGTGCAGGAGGATGGCTACACCTTC	few	TRBJ1-2	TRBV7-9	-
CASSLIGGSEAFF	TGTGCCAGCAGCTTAATAGGCGGCAGTGAAGCTTTCTTT	-	TRBJ1-1	TRBV7-6	-
CSVGKGGRYEQYF	TGCAGCGTTGGAAAAGGAGGTCGGTACGAGCAGTACTTC	-	TRBJ2-7	TRBV29-1	-
CATSRPGGLYEQYF	TGTGCCACCAGCAGACCGGGAGGGCTCTACGAGCAGTACTTC	-	TRBJ2-7	TRBV15	TRBD2
CASSFSSGYTDTQYF	TGTGCCAGCAGTTTTTCGAGCGGGTACACAGATACGCAGTATTTT	-	TRBJ2-3	TRBV27	-
CASSQDRAGGRPQHF	TGCGCCAGCAGCCAAGATCGAGCGGGAGGTCGGCCCCAGCATTTT	few	TRBJ1-5	TRBV4-1	-